This T cell receptor beta chain was captured by sequencing in a study of blood T cell repertoires in COVID-19. Study-wide context: Researchers got acute and convalescent COVID-19 samples from the United States, Italy and Spain. Sample material is recorded as cDNA or gDNA derived from T cells, B-cell-depleted T cells, or PBMCs.

CDR1 MNHEY and CDR2 SVGAGI come from the germline V gene. CDR3 length: 13 residues. V was pared by 6 bases and J by 8 bases, with 8 bases of the junction left unmatched. Methods used by the authors: How many nucleated cells were present was estimated from reference gene primer amplification. Profiled with immunoSEQ multiplex PCR; TCRdb holds only in-frame clones, not every one. The V and J calls and clone size are taken from that table; D and trimming were inferred from the DNA. The repertoire holds around 72,000 clones, with 80% to 95% as singletons. This sequence originates from a human donor with active COVID-19. The donor label of this sample is uncertain. Sequencing used peripheral blood. The chain uses TRBV6-5 and TRBJ1-2; 8 nucleotides align to TRBD1. The CDR3: CASSSTGDRGYTF. CDR3 nucleotide sequence: TGTGCCAGCAGCTCGACAGGGGATCGGGGCTACACCTTC.